The clone carrying this T cell receptor (beta chain) was picked up one time. What it binds is unknown. V lost 2 bases and J lost 7, with 14 bases in between. This CDR3 region has 15 residues. Germline CDR1 and CDR2: MNHEY and SVGAGI. This entry comes from a study of shared clonotypes between healthy human individuals. General study points: Four donors held 4.5% to 5% of naive CD4 clonotypes in common.

Terminally differentiated effector memory CD45RA+ cells were excluded by CCR7 positive selection of CD45RO-negative cells. Assay execution proceeded at the deep level. The material for each subset, its genomic DNA, was split evenly across several immunoSEQ plates. Clones were sequenced by immunoSEQ multiplex PCR, and TCRdb holds only the in-frame ones, with some missing. The data contain some 2,000,000 clones, roughly 94% of them seen just once; the ten biggest clones take up approximately 1.2%. The sequenced sample consisted of naive CD8+ T cells sorted from blood. This chain joins TRBV6-5 and TRBJ1-4, with a tentative D call TRBD1 (5 bases). This clonotype originated in a man younger than 35 in good health. CDR3 DNA sequence: TGTGCCAGCAGTTACGGGGCAGGGACCATTGAAAAACTGTTTTTT. Its translation is CASSYGAGTIEKLFF.